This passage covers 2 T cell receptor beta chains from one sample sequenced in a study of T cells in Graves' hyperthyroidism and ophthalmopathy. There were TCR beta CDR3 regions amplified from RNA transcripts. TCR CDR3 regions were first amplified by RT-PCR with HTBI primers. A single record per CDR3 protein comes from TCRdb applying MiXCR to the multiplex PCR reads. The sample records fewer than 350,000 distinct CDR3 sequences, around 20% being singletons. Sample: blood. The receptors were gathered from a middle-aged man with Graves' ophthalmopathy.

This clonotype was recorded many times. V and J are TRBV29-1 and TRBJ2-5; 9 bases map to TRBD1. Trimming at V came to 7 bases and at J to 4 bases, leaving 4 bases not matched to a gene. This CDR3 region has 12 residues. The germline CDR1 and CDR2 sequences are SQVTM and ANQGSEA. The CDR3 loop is CSGTGGGETQYF. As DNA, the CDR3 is TGCAGCGGAACAGGGGGCGGAGAGACCCAGTACTTC. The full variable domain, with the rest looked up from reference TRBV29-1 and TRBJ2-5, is SAVISQKPSRDICQRGTSLTIQCQVDSQVTMMFWYRQQPGQSLTLIATANQGSEATYESGFVIDKFPISRPNLTFSTLTVSNMSPEDSSIYLCSGTGGGETQYFGPGTRLLVL.

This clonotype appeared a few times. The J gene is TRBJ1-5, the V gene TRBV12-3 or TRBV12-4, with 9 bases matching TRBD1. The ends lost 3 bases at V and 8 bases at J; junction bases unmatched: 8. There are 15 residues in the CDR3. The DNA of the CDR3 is TGTGCCAGCAGTTTTTGGACAGGGGCCCATAAGCCCCAGCATTTT. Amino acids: CASSFWTGAHKPQHF.